Below, 28 T cell receptor beta chains from the same sample are listed, as sequenced in a study of graft-versus-host responses after intestinal transplantation. Sequencing was performed with immunoSEQ multiplex PCR; in TCRdb, only in-frame clones are kept and a portion is missing. The sample yields 40,000 to 55,000 clones, 70% to 90% seen once. Their specific antigens are unknown. The sample consisted of unstimulated CD4+ T cells sorted from spleen or lymph node cells, taken before transplant. The receptors were gathered from a human donor who was the organ donor for an intestinal transplant.

This chain connects TRBV5-1 to TRBJ1-2; the D gene is possibly TRBD1 (6 bases). Trimming stripped 0 bases from V and 6 bases from J, with 12 bases between. Germline CDR1 and CDR2: SGHRS and YFSETQ. The CDR3 has 14 residues. The CDR3 is CASSLERGSHGYTF. The CDR3 region has the DNA TGCGCCAGCAGCTTGGAAAGGGGGTCACATGGCTACACCTTC.

This chain joins TRBV28 and TRBJ1-5; the match to TRBD1 covers 7 bases. With V trimmed by 5 bases and J by 9 bases, 4 bases remained unmatched. Germline V gives CDR1 MDHEN, CDR2 SYDVKM. CDR3 length: 12 residues. The CDR3, as DNA: TGTGCCAGCAGTGAAGGGGGCCTGCCCCAGCATTTT. Amino acid sequence: CASSEGGLPQHF.

The V and J genes are TRBV18 and TRBJ2-7, with 12 bases aligning to TRBD1. Germline CDR1 reads KGHSH; CDR2 reads LQKENI. The trim removed 3 bases at V and 6 bases at J, leaving 3 bases unmatched. The CDR3 consists of 14 residues. CDR3 nucleotide sequence: TGTGCCAGCTCACCGAGGGACAGGGGGCGCGAGCAGTACTTC. This gives the protein CASSPRDRGREQYF.

V is TRBV28 and J is TRBJ2-3, with TRBD2 identical over 8 bases. The germline V gene has CDR1 MDHEN and CDR2 SYDVKM. The CDR3 runs to 16 residues. Trimming at V came to 3 bases and at J to 2 bases, leaving 7 bases not matched to a gene. The CDR3 region has the DNA TGTGCCAGCAGTTTGTTTAGCGGGAAGAACACAGATACGCAGTATTTT. The encoded protein is CASSLFSGKNTDTQYF.

This chain joins TRBV18 and TRBJ2-3, with 10 bases lining up with TRBD2. J lost 0 bases, V lost 3 bases, and 9 bases had no gene match. This CDR3 comprises 18 residues. CDR1 and CDR2 from the germline V gene are KGHSH and LQKENI. CDR3 residues: CASSPLAGVGKSTDTQYF. The CDR3 region has the DNA TGTGCCAGCTCACCCCTAGCGGGAGTGGGGAAGAGCACAGATACGCAGTATTTT.

V is TRBV9 and J is TRBJ2-2; possible D gene TRBD2, 6 bases. This CDR3 has 13 residues. CDR1 and CDR2 from the germline V gene are SGDLS and YYNGEE. The ends were cut back, 4 bases at V and 8 bases at J, with 12 bases in the middle. The CDR3 protein is CASSTRRAGELFF. The CDR3 DNA reads TGTGCCAGCAGCACACGGAGGGCGGGGGAGCTGTTTTTT. Drawing the rest from reference TRBV9 and TRBJ2-2, the complete variable domain is DSGVTQTPKHLITATGQRVTLRCSPRSGDLSVYWYQQSLDQGLQFLIQYYNGEERAKGNILERFSAQQFPDLHSELNLSSLELGDSALYFCASSTRRAGELFFGEGSRLTVL.

The chain employs TRBV28 and TRBJ1-5, with 10 bases aligning to TRBD1. The CDR3 loop spans 17 amino acids. Germline loops: CDR1 MDHEN, CDR2 SYDVKM. V lost 3 bases to trimming and J lost 1 base; unmatched junction nucleotides: 6. The CDR3 DNA reads as TGTGCCAGCAGTTTGGTTGGGACAGGGGCGAGCAATCAGCCCCAGCATTTT. Amino acid sequence: CASSLVGTGASNQPQHF.

J is TRBJ2-6 and V is TRBV19; no firm D call. The CDR3 is 13 amino acids. Germline CDR1 and CDR2: LNHDA and SQIVND (reference sequence). Trimming removed 7 bases at V and 4 bases at J, with 8 bases between. The CDR3 loop is CASIEVGANVLTF. The CDR3 DNA reads TGTGCCAGTATCGAGGTAGGGGCCAACGTCCTGACTTTC.

The genes are TRBV5-1 and TRBJ1-2; perhaps TRBD1 as D (5 bases). Germline V gives CDR1 SGHRS, CDR2 YFSETQ. This CDR3 has 15 amino acids. V lost 1 base and J lost 4, with 14 bases in between. The DNA of the CDR3 is TGCGCCAGCAGCTTGTTGTCTGGAAGGGGCTATGGCTACACCTTC. It yields the protein CASSLLSGRGYGYTF.

This rearrangement joins TRBV5-4 to TRBJ2-4; perhaps TRBD2 as D (6 bases). The CDR3 spans 16 residues. Between the trimmed V and J ends, which lost 2 bases and 1 base, there was a span of 13 bases. The germline V gene has CDR1 SGHNT and CDR2 YYREEE (reference sequence). DNA of the CDR3: TGTGCCAGCAGCTTCAATAGCGGTTTGGCCAAAAACATTCAGTACTTC. It specifies CASSFNSGLAKNIQYF.

This sequence joins TRBV9 and TRBJ2-1, with 8 bases lining up with TRBD1. V gave up 3 bases and J gave up 4 bases; unmatched junction bases: 6. The CDR3 length is 15 residues. Germline CDR1 SGDLS, CDR2 YYNGEE. The CDR3 DNA follows: TGTGCCAGCAGCGAATGGACAGGGAAATACAATGAGCAGTTCTTC. Translating gives CASSEWTGKYNEQFF.

J is TRBJ2-1 and V is TRBV11-2; D might be TRBD1 (7 bases). Germline V gene data show CDR1 as SGHAT and CDR2 as FQNNGV. The CDR3 has 15 residues. With 7 bases removed from V and 2 bases from J, the gap between germline ends came to 15 bases. This CDR3 reads CASTKGASAYNEQFF. For the CDR3, the DNA is TGTGCCAGCACCAAGGGGGCTAGCGCCTACAATGAGCAGTTCTTC.

The chain combines TRBV6-5 with TRBJ1-1; D perhaps matches TRBD1 (5 bases). Germline loops: CDR1 MNHEY, CDR2 SVGAGI. The CDR3 contains 14 residues. V lost 7 bases and J 4 bases, leaving 16 bases between the germline ends. CDR3 in amino acids: CASNQAGVGTEAFF. CDR3 nucleotide sequence: TGTGCCAGCAATCAGGCGGGGGTTGGCACTGAAGCTTTCTTT.

V is TRBV15 and J is TRBJ1-2; no clear D gene. V was clipped by 0 bases and J by 5 bases, with 4 bases between them. Germline V lookup: CDR1 LNHNV, CDR2 YYDKDF (reference sequence). CDR3 length: 12 residues. DNA for the CDR3: TGTGCCACCAGCAGAGACAGATATGGCTACACCTTC. This encodes CATSRDRYGYTF.

This rearrangement joins TRBV6-5 to TRBJ2-1, with D perhaps matching TRBD1 (6 bases). V lost 2 bases and J lost 0, with 8 bases in between. Germline values: CDR1 MNHEY, CDR2 SVGAGI. The CDR3 covers 15 residues. Written as DNA, the CDR3 is TGTGCCAGCAGTTACGGACAGAGCTCCTACAATGAGCAGTTCTTC. As protein: CASSYGQSSYNEQFF.

The chain joins TRBV28 to TRBJ2-7, with 8 bases matching TRBD1. The J segment lost 3 bases and the V segment lost 7 bases, leaving 5 bases of the junction unmatched. Germline V gene data show CDR1 as MDHEN and CDR2 as SYDVKM. This CDR3 has 13 amino acids. This chain's CDR3 is CASTRTGRYEQYF. DNA of the CDR3: TGTGCCAGCACCCGGACAGGGCGCTACGAGCAGTACTTC.

This rearrangement joins TRBV7-2 to TRBJ2-1; D not resolved. Germline V gene data show CDR1 as SGHTA and CDR2 as FQGNSA. The CDR3 runs 12 residues. V lost 2 bases, J lost 4 bases, and 3 bases lay in between. CDR3 in DNA: TGTGCCAGCAGCTTACCTTACAATGAGCAGTTCTTC. It specifies CASSLPYNEQFF. Full variable domain (missing parts from reference TRBV7-2 and TRBJ2-1): GAGVSQSPSNKVTEKGKDVELRCDPISGHTALYWYRQSLGQGLEFLIYFQGNSAPDKSGLPSDRFSAERTGGSVSTLTIQRTQQEDSAVYLCASSLPYNEQFFGPGTRLTVL.

The V and J genes are TRBV6-4 and TRBJ1-2; D perhaps matches TRBD1 (6 bases). In germline, CDR1 is MRHNA, CDR2 SNTAGT. This CDR3 region has 14 residues. Between the trimmed V and J ends, which lost 7 bases and 4 bases, there was a span of 16 bases. The CDR3 coding sequence is TGTGCCAGCATCGCAAGTTCAGGGGCCTATGGCTACACCTTC. As protein: CASIASSGAYGYTF.

The V call is TRBV7-3, the J call TRBJ2-2; TRBD1 might be the D (5 bases). The germline gives CDR1 SGHTA, CDR2 FQGTGA. CDR3 length: 18 amino acids. V gave up 5 bases and J gave up 4 bases, with 23 bases separating them. CDR3 in DNA: TGTGCCAGCAGCCCACAACCCTCAAGGGGCCCCCTCACCGGGGAGCTGTTTTTT. Translation gives CASSPQPSRGPLTGELFF.

The chain carries TRBV18 and TRBJ2-1; 8 bases align to TRBD2. This CDR3 has 15 amino acids. V lost 0 bases and J lost 3; bases outside the gene matches: 1. Germline lookup yields CDR1 KGHSH and CDR2 LQKENI. CDR3 sequence reads: CASSPPREVYNEQFF. The CDR3 DNA follows: TGTGCCAGCTCACCACCGCGGGAGGTCTACAATGAGCAGTTCTTC.

This clone was picked up one time. The rearrangement joins TRBV9 to TRBJ2-1; D is perhaps TRBD2 (5 bases). Germline V gene data show CDR1 as SGDLS and CDR2 as YYNGEE. CDR3 size: 16 residues. Trimming left V 1 base short and J 0 bases short, with 11 bases between. As DNA, the CDR3 is TGTGCCAGCAGCGTACGCGACTACATCTCCTACAATGAGCAGTTCTTC. Its translation: CASSVRDYISYNEQFF.

With respect to this clone: One junction end disagrees with the germline gene, perhaps due to a read error. The CDR3 DNA reads as TGCGCCGGCAGCTTGGCGGCGGCCGGGGAGCTGTTTTTT. It is translated as CAGSLAAAGELFF. The chain uses TRBV5-1 and TRBJ2-2; no definite D call. Germline values: CDR1 SGHRS, CDR2 YFSETQ. The length of the CDR3 is 13 residues.

The V and J genes are TRBV30 and TRBJ2-3, with D possibly being TRBD2 (5 bases). Germline assignment: CDR1 GTSNPN and CDR2 SVGIG (reference sequence). The CDR3 is made up of 15 amino acids. V was trimmed by 3 bases and J by 4 bases, leaving 17 bases between them. CDR3 coding DNA: TGTGCCTGGAGAACTTTAGGGCTAGCTGCAGATACGCAGTATTTT. Its protein is CAWRTLGLAADTQYF.

The chain carries TRBV7-9 and TRBJ1-3; the D gene is possibly TRBD1 (5 bases). Germline CDR1 reads SEHNR; CDR2 reads FQNEAQ (reference sequence). This CDR3 is 16 amino acids long. V lost 7 bases and J lost 0, with 16 bases in between. The CDR3 reads CASNGRRGLSGNTIYF. The CDR3 nucleotides are TGTGCCAGCAACGGAAGGAGGGGACTCTCTGGAAACACCATATATTTT.

The chain uses TRBV11-2 and TRBJ2-2, with 10 bases lining up with TRBD2. In germline, CDR1 is SGHAT, CDR2 FQNNGV. The CDR3 is made up of 14 amino acids. Trimming at V came to 5 bases and at J to 7 bases, leaving 4 bases not matched to a gene. The CDR3 region is CASSLLAGYGELFF. The CDR3 DNA reads as TGTGCCAGCAGCCTACTAGCGGGGTACGGGGAGCTGTTTTTT.

V gene TRBV28 combines with J gene TRBJ2-7; TRBD1 matches at 9 bases. Germline loops: CDR1 MDHEN, CDR2 SYDVKM. The CDR3 length is 14 residues. V was clipped by 7 bases and J by 6 bases; unmatched bases: 10. In DNA, the CDR3 is TGTGCCAGCACCCAAAGGGGGGACAGGGCCGAGCAGTACTTC. Residues: CASTQRGDRAEQYF.

V and J are TRBV19 and TRBJ1-1; 8 positions agree with TRBD1. The CDR3 is 15 residues long. V gave up 5 bases and J gave up 0 bases; unmatched junction bases: 5. Germline CDR1 is LNHDA and CDR2 is SQIVND (reference sequence). Here the CDR3 reads CASSGTGGMNTEAFF. CDR3 in DNA: TGTGCCAGTAGTGGAACAGGGGGGATGAACACTGAAGCTTTCTTT.

This sequence joins TRBV7-9 and TRBJ1-4, with D perhaps matching TRBD1 (6 bases). There are 15 residues in the CDR3. Germline V CDR1 and CDR2: SEHNR, FQNEAQ (reference sequence). Between the trimmed V and J ends, which lost 4 bases and 10 bases, there was a span of 19 bases. The CDR3 DNA reads as TGTGCCAGCAGCTCCCGAGACCAGGGGAGCGGAAAACTGTTTTTT. Its translation is CASSSRDQGSGKLFF.